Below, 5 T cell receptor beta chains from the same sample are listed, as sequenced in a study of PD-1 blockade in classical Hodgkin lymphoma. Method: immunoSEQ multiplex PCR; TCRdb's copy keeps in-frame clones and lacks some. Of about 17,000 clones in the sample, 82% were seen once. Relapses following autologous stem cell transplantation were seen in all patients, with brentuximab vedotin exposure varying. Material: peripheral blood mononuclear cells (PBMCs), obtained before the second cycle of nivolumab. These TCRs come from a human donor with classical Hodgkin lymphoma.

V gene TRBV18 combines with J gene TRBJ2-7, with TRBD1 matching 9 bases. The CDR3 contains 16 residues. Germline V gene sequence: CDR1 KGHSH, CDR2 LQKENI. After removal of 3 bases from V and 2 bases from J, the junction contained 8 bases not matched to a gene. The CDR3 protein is CASSPPGQGSPYEQYF. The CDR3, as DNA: TGTGCCAGCTCACCCCCGGGACAGGGAAGTCCCTACGAGCAGTACTTC. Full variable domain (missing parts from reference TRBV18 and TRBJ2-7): NAGVMQNPRHLVRRRGQEARLRCSPMKGHSHVYWYRQLPEEGLKFMVYLQKENIIDESGMPKERFSAEFPKEGPSILRIQQVVRGDSAAYFCASSPPGQGSPYEQYFGPGTRLTVT.

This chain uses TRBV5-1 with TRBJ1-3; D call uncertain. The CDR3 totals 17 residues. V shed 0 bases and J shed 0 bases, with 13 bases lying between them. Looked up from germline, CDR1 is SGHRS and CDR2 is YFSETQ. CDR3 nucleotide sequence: TGCGCCAGCAGCTTGGACTATAGGTCCTACTCTGGAAACACCATATATTTT. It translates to CASSLDYRSYSGNTIYF.

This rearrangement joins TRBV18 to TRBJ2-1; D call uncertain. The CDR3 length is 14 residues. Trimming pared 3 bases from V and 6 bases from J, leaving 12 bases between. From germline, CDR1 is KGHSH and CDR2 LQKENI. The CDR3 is CASSPARQANEQFF. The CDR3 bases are TGTGCCAGCTCACCGGCTCGGCAGGCCAATGAGCAGTTCTTC.

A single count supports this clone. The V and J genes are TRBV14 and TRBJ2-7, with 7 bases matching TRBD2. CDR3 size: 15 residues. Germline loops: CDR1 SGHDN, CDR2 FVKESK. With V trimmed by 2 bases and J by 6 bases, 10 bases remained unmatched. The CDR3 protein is CASSQFERGWGEQYF. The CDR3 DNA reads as TGTGCCAGCAGCCAATTCGAGCGGGGTTGGGGCGAGCAGTACTTC.

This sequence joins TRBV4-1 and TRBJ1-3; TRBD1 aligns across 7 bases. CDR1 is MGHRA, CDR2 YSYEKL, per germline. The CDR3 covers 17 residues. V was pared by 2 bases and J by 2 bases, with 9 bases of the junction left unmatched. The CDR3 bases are TGCGCCAGCAGCCAACCGGGACAGACCCCCCCTGGAAACACCATATATTTT. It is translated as CASSQPGQTPPGNTIYF.